These T cell receptor beta chains were read from a single sample in a study of blood T cell repertoires in COVID-19. Measured with immunoSEQ multiplex PCR; TCRdb has only the in-frame clones, and not every one. The table shows about 220,000 clones, with around 80% occurring only once. The sample taken for sequencing was peripheral blood. These receptors were taken from an older woman who had recovered from COVID-19. CDR3s include the opening cysteine and the closing phenylalanine or tryptophan. A D gene is named only where the DNA matches it firmly. Size is omitted from some rows. Given values are once, few, many or a class for expanded clones.

TRBD2	TRBJ2-2	.	TRBV10-2	TGCGCCAGCAGTGTGACTAGCGTGCACACCGGGGAGCTGTTTTTT	CASSVTSVHTGELFF
TRBD2	TRBJ2-7	.	TRBV6-5	TGTGCCAGCAGACAACGGGGGGGCCTATACGAGCAGTACTTC	CASRQRGGLYEQYF
.	TRBJ1-6	few	TRBV13	TGTGCCAGCAGCTCAGAACAGGGCTCCTATAATTCACCCCTCCACTTT	CASSSEQGSYNSPLHF
.	TRBJ1-1	.	TRBV7-8	TGTGCCAGCAGCCATAACCGCCTCGGACAGCAAGCTTTCTTT	CASSHNRLGQQAFF
.	TRBJ2-3	.	TRBV5-1	TGCGCCAGCAGCTTGGCCGGTGCTAGCACAGATACGCAGTATTTT	CASSLAGASTDTQYF
TRBD1	TRBJ2-4	.	TRBV7-2	TGTGCCAGCAGCCCACAGGGGGCTGAGGGCATTCAGTACTTC	CASSPQGAEGIQYF
.	TRBJ1-2	.	TRBV9	TGTGCCAGCAGCCCTTCGGTGGCTAACTATGGCTACACCTTC	CASSPSVANYGYTF
.	TRBJ1-2	.	TRBV19	TGTGCCAGTAGTTCAAGGGGAAATCTCTATGGCTACACCTTC	CASSSRGNLYGYTF
TRBD2	TRBJ2-1	once	TRBV3-1/TRBV3-2	TGTGCCAGCAGGCTTACTAGCGAGGGGCCCTACAATGAGCAGTTCTTC	CASRLTSEGPYNEQFF
TRBD1	TRBJ1-1	.	TRBV5-1	TGCGCCAGCAGCTCGAATACAGGGGGGACTGAAGCTTTCTTT	CASSSNTGGTEAFF
TRBD1	TRBJ1-2	.	TRBV5-1	TGCGCCAGCAGCCCAATCTCGGGACAGGGATTTGGCTACACCTTC	CASSPISGQGFGYTF
.	TRBJ1-1	.	TRBV9	TGTGCCAGCAGCGTAGCTTGGGGGGGGAACACTGAAGCTTTCTTT	CASSVAWGGNTEAFF
TRBD2	TRBJ2-1	few	TRBV4-2	TGTGCCAGCAGCCAAGCGGTAGCGGGGGGCCGCTCCTCCTACAATGAGCAGTTCTTC	CASSQAVAGGRSSYNEQFF
.	TRBJ2-6	.	TRBV21-1	TGTGCCAGCAGCAAAACCCCGCGGAACCCAGGGGGCGGAGGTTCGGGGGCCAACGTCCTGACTTTC	CASSKTPRNPGGGGSGANVLTF
.	TRBJ1-5	.	TRBV7-2	TGTGCCAGCAGCTTAGACGGGAAGTACAATCAGCCCCAGCATTTT	CASSLDGKYNQPQHF
.	TRBJ1-2	.	TRBV7-9	TGTGCCAGCAGAGAGCTCGGGGGGTCCTATGGCTACACCTTC	CASRELGGSYGYTF
.	TRBJ2-3	.	TRBV6-5	TGTGCCAGCAGTCCAACCCTAAAGGATACGCAGTATTTT	CASSPTLKDTQYF
.	TRBJ1-5	.	TRBV29-1	TGCAGCGCGGGACACCCCAATCAGCCCCAGCATTTT	CSAGHPNQPQHF
TRBD2	TRBJ2-1	.	TRBV6-6	TGTGCCAGCAGTCCCCTCTCTAGCGGGGGGCCCAAAGGGGAGCAGTTCTTC	CASSPLSSGGPKGEQFF
TRBD2	TRBJ2-5	.	TRBV3-1/TRBV3-2	TGTGCCAGCAGCCAGGTGACTAGCGGGGAAGAGACCCAGTACTTC	CASSQVTSGEETQYF
TRBD1	TRBJ1-1	.	TRBV19	TGTGCCAGTAGTCAGAGGGGGCACACTGAAGCTTTCTTT	CASSQRGHTEAFF
TRBD2	TRBJ2-5	.	TRBV28	TGTGCCAGCAGTTTCGGACTAGCGGTACAAGAGACCCAGTACTTC	CASSFGLAVQETQYF
TRBD1	TRBJ1-1	.	TRBV10-3	TGTGCCATCAGTGGCACACAGGGGACTGGGACTGAAGCTTTCTTT	CAISGTQGTGTEAFF
.	TRBJ1-1	few	TRBV7-9	TGTGCCAGCAGCGCAGACATGAGCGTACGGAGGACTGAAGCTTTCTTT	CASSADMSVRRTEAFF
TRBD2	TRBJ2-5	.	TRBV29-1	TGCAGCGGTGGGGGGGGTTTAGAGACCCAGTACTTC	CSGGGGLETQYF
.	TRBJ1-4	.	TRBV4-1	TGCGCCAGCAGCCAAGAGCCAGGGGCTAATGAAAAACTGTTTTTT	CASSQEPGANEKLFF
.	TRBJ2-3	.	TRBV18	TGTGCCAGCTCACCATTCTCGGGGGATACGCAGTATTTT	CASSPFSGDTQYF
TRBD2	TRBJ2-7	.	TRBV2	TGTGCCAGCAGTGATTCGGCTAGCGGTTACTACGAGCAGTACTTC	CASSDSASGYYEQYF
.	TRBJ1-5	.	TRBV19	TGTGCCAGTAGTCCCGGGACATTTAGCAATCAGCCCCAGCATTTT	CASSPGTFSNQPQHF
.	TRBJ1-6	.	TRBV4-1	TGCGCCAGCAGCCACCCCTCTTCACCCCTCCACTTT	CASSHPSSPLHF
.	TRBJ1-1	.	TRBV13	TGTGCCAGCAGCGGTAGCGACGGCGGGGCTGAAGCTTTCTTT	CASSGSDGGAEAFF
TRBD1	TRBJ2-7	.	TRBV20-1	TGCAGTGCTAGTGACGTACAGGGGGCCTCCTACGAGCAGTACTTC	CSASDVQGASYEQYF
.	TRBJ2-7	.	TRBV20-1	TGCAGTGCTAGTACTAGCCCTGCGAAGGAGCAGTACTTC	CSASTSPAKEQYF
.	TRBJ2-6	.	TRBV7-9	TGTGCCAGCAGCCACAGCTCTGGGGCCAACGTCCTGACTTTC	CASSHSSGANVLTF
.	TRBJ2-4	.	TRBV7-2	TGTGCCAGCAGCGGTACAGGGGCCAAAAACATTCAGTACTTC	CASSGTGAKNIQYF
.	TRBJ2-4	.	TRBV11-2	TGTGCCAGCAGCTCTGTGAAGGGGAAGGGAAACATTCAGTACTTC	CASSSVKGKGNIQYF
.	TRBJ1-4	.	TRBV30	TGTGCCTGGAGTGTACAGGAGGGTGAAAAACTGTTTTTT	CAWSVQEGEKLFF
TRBD2	TRBJ2-2	.	TRBV4-1	TGCGCCAGCAGCCAAGAGACTAGCGGGGGGGCAGGGGAGCTGTTTTTT	CASSQETSGGAGELFF
.	TRBJ1-2	.	TRBV25-1	TGTGCCAGCAGTTCGATAGCTAACTATGGCTACACCTTC	CASSSIANYGYTF
.	TRBJ1-2	.	TRBV5-1	TGCGCCAGCAGCTTAGGGACATCCGATTATGGCTACACCTTC	CASSLGTSDYGYTF
.	TRBJ1-5	.	TRBV30	TGTGCCTGGAGTGTACGCAGTGATCAGCCCCAGCATTTT	CAWSVRSDQPQHF
TRBD1	TRBJ2-2	.	TRBV6-5	TGTGCCAGCAGTTCCCCGGGACAGGGTTCGTCCGGGGAGCTGTTTTTT	CASSSPGQGSSGELFF
TRBD1	TRBJ1-6	.	TRBV5-6	TGTGCCAGCAGCTTGGCCGGGGACAGGGCCTATAATTCACCCCTCCACTTT	CASSLAGDRAYNSPLHF
TRBD2	TRBJ2-1	once	TRBV7-6	TGTGCCAGCAGCTTAGGACCGGGACTAGCGGGGGGATTTTATGAGCAGTTCTTC	CASSLGPGLAGGFYEQFF
.	TRBJ2-7	.	TRBV5-6	TGTGCCAGCAGCTCTGGACTGCCCTACGAGCAGTACTTC	CASSSGLPYEQYF
.	TRBJ2-6	.	TRBV5-4	TGTGCCAGCAGCTTGACAGGTCGCTCTGGGGCCAACGTCCTGACTTTC	CASSLTGRSGANVLTF